One T cell receptor (beta chain) is described in this entry. It has no known antigen specificity. The record has no base qualities; no much larger clone is one base away. Receptor amplification or capture employed RT-PCR. For sequencing, an Illumina HiSeq 2500 was employed. TCRdb handled the public reads itself, with Q25 trimming in fastp and clone calling in MiXCR, and kept productive beta chains. Rows are unified per CDR3 protein, each entry keeping the most common DNA and genes. For this sample the table gives more than 600,000 distinct CDR3 sequences, of which about 18% were detected only once. Together, the top ten hold about 11% of the sample. The germline V end is reduced by 10 bases and the J end by 4 bases; junction bases left unmatched: 10. From a lookup of the germline V gene (reference sequence), CDR1 and CDR2 are SEHNR and FQNEAQ. The CDR3 has 14 amino acids, counting the end cysteine and phenylalanine. The read is trimmed to its CDR3 DNA, 42 bases read in frame from base 1.

This specimen comes from a study of response to subunit inactivated influenza vaccine (dated by TCRdb to about 2018). Broadly, across the study: To follow how T cells responded to a trivalent subunit inactivated influenza vaccine, the researchers relied on deep quantitative profiling of the T cell receptor repertoire. The paper as a whole reports these results and caveats: According to the authors, only a limited number of new T cells may be recruited by each seasonal influenza vaccination.

The chain couples TRBV7-9 to TRBJ1-5, with TRBD1 matching 7 junction bases. This sequence was found in a man aged 45-60 years who received an inactivated influenza vaccine. Donor details come from another sample of the same person, matched by shared clones. Sequencing was performed on PBMCs from blood, taken 5 to 6 days after vaccination. CDR3 protein: CAIGGGQRNQPQHF. The DNA sequence is as follows: TGTGCCATCGGAGGGGGACAGAGAAATCAGCCCCAGCATTTT.